One sample yielded the 19 T cell receptor beta chains listed below, sequenced in a study of shared clonotypes between healthy human individuals. CD45RO negativity and positive selection for CCR7 defined naive CD8 cells, a population that excluded terminally differentiated effector memory CD45RA+ cells. The repertoire was sequenced with immunoSEQ multiplex PCR; TCRdb's copy has only in-frame clones and lacks some. The sample contains about 2.1 million clones, around 93% of which appear only once. The sequenced sample was naive CD8+ T cells from PBMCs. Every receptor here comes from a man younger than 35 in good health. Some clones in this sample may be carry-over from other donors' samples.

The genes are TRBV2 and TRBJ1-2, with D possibly matching TRBD1 (5 bases). Trimming removed 6 bases at V and 2 bases at J, with 19 bases between. In germline, CDR1 is SNHLY, CDR2 FYNNEI. This CDR3 region has 16 residues. CDR3 amino acids: CASSPRGSPGNYGYTF. In nucleotides, the CDR3 is TGTGCCAGCAGCCCACGGGGCTCTCCCGGAAACTATGGCTACACCTTC.

The J gene is TRBJ2-7, the V gene TRBV29-1; D remains unclear. The germline V gene has CDR1 SQVTM and CDR2 ANQGSEA. This CDR3 is 12 amino acids long. V shed 7 bases and J shed 3 bases, with 13 bases lying between them. The CDR3 here is CSAHDTLYEQYF. In DNA, the CDR3 is TGCAGCGCCCACGACACGCTCTACGAGCAGTACTTC.

V is TRBV7-2 and J is TRBJ2-5; possible D gene TRBD1, 6 bases. The DNA end lines up better with TRBJ2-7; the J call may be wrong. Germline V gene sequence: CDR1 SGHTA, CDR2 FQGNSA. The CDR3 has 13 residues. The chain's CDR3 is CASSAVDRREQYF. DNA of the CDR3: TGTGCCAGCAGCGCAGTCGACAGGCGCGAGCAGTACTTC.

This sequence joins TRBV6-6 and TRBJ2-1, with D unresolved. Germline loops: CDR1 MNHNY, CDR2 SVGAGI (reference sequence). V lost 0 bases and J 5 bases, leaving 8 bases between the germline ends. This CDR3 has 14 amino acids. The CDR3, as DNA: TGTGCCAGCAGTTACTCAGCCCCAAACAATGAGCAGTTCTTC. Its protein is CASSYSAPNNEQFF.

This chain links TRBV5-6 with TRBJ2-5; 13 nucleotides align to TRBD2. This CDR3 has 17 amino acids. J gave up 6 bases and V 4 bases, and 12 bases lay outside the gene matches. Germline V gene sequence: CDR1 SGHDT, CDR2 YYEEEE. The CDR3 region is CASSVGLAGDSAKTQYF. DNA for the CDR3: TGTGCCAGCAGCGTCGGACTAGCGGGAGATTCGGCAAAGACCCAGTACTTC.

V is TRBV9 and J is TRBJ2-3, with D possibly matching TRBD2 (6 bases). Germline V CDR1 and CDR2: SGDLS, YYNGEE. The CDR3 has 17 residues. V lost 4 bases, J lost 1 base, and 19 bases lay in between. The DNA of the CDR3 is TGTGCCAGCAGCCTACCCGCGGGGCTAGCTGGCACAGATACGCAGTATTTT. This encodes CASSLPAGLAGTDTQYF.

The V and J genes are TRBV11-2 and TRBJ1-3; D not certain. CDR3 size: 14 residues. Per the germline V gene, CDR1 is SGHAT and CDR2 is FQNNGV. Trimming pared 3 bases from V and 0 bases from J, leaving 6 bases between. CDR3 DNA: TGTGCCAGCAGCTTCTCGCTCTCTGGAAACACCATATATTTT. Protein: CASSFSLSGNTIYF.

With respect to this clone: This specimen includes other DNA sequences encoding the same CDR3. This chain links TRBV9 with TRBJ2-7; 7 bases are a match to TRBD1. The CDR3 covers 14 residues. The J segment lost 1 base and the V segment lost 3 bases, leaving 4 bases of the junction unmatched. Per germline, CDR1 SGDLS and CDR2 YYNGEE. The CDR3 sequence is CASSEGDSSYEQYF. The CDR3 DNA follows: TGTGCCAGCAGCGAGGGGGACAGTTCCTACGAGCAGTACTTC.

This clone was counted a few times. Additional DNA sequences in this sample encode the identical CDR3. The chain has TRBV7-9 and TRBJ1-1; no reliable D call. The germline V and J ends were trimmed by 6 bases and 2 bases, with 10 bases remaining between them. Germline CDR1 and CDR2: SEHNR and FQNEAQ (reference sequence). The CDR3 sequence is 13 residues long. The CDR3 sequence: CASRYEGNTEAFF. The CDR3 DNA reads TGTGCCAGCAGGTACGAAGGAAACACTGAAGCTTTCTTT.

V usage is TRBV27 and J usage is TRBJ1-4; 9 nucleotides agree with TRBD1. Trimming cost V 4 bases and J 8 bases; bases outside gene matches: 5. Germline V gives CDR1 MNHEY, CDR2 SMNVEV (reference sequence). The CDR3 has 14 amino acids. In nucleotides, the CDR3 is TGTGCCAGCAGTTACAGGGGGCTAGGCGAAAAACTGTTTTTT. Encoded protein: CASSYRGLGEKLFF.

The chain has TRBV28 and TRBJ1-2; D is ambiguous. This CDR3 comprises 16 residues. Deletions cut 6 bases from V and 2 bases from J, with 19 bases between. In germline, CDR1 is MDHEN, CDR2 SYDVKM. CDR3 in amino acids: CASRLRSESPNYGYTF. The DNA for the CDR3 is TGTGCCAGCAGACTTAGAAGCGAGAGCCCCAACTATGGCTACACCTTC.

V gene TRBV4-1 combines with J gene TRBJ1-5, with D perhaps TRBD1 (6 bases). Germline V gene lookup returns CDR1 MGHRA and CDR2 YSYEKL. The CDR3 has 18 amino acids. Trimming shortened V by 2 bases and J by 4 bases, and 21 bases separated the two germline ends. CDR3 loop: CASSQSPRAGAWNQPQHF. The CDR3 nucleotides are TGCGCCAGCAGCCAATCCCCCAGGGCAGGGGCCTGGAATCAGCCCCAGCATTTT.

V usage is TRBV5-6 and J usage is TRBJ2-1; 7 nucleotides align to TRBD2. V trimming: 4 bases; J trimming: 3 bases; junction bases outside the gene matches: 4. In germline, CDR1 is SGHDT, CDR2 YYEEEE. The CDR3 length is 14 residues. CDR3 loop: CASSREGVYNEQFF. The CDR3 DNA is TGTGCCAGCAGCAGGGAGGGCGTCTACAATGAGCAGTTCTTC.

The chain couples TRBV5-6 to TRBJ2-1; no reliable D call. With 4 bases removed from V and 2 bases from J, the gap between germline ends came to 10 bases. Germline lookup yields CDR1 SGHDT and CDR2 YYEEEE. The CDR3 sequence is 14 residues long. The CDR3 DNA is TGTGCCAGCAGCCGCCAAGAGACCTACAATGAGCAGTTCTTC. Residues: CASSRQETYNEQFF.

Comments on this clone: Other DNA variants within this sample encode the same CDR3. This chain links TRBV4-1 with TRBJ2-7; 9 positions match TRBD1. Germline V gene sequence: CDR1 MGHRA, CDR2 YSYEKL. V shed 0 bases and J 1 base; nucleotides not matched to a gene: 4. CDR3 length equals 16 residues. CDR3 in amino acids: CASSQDPGTGSYEQYF. The CDR3 DNA reads TGCGCCAGCAGCCAAGATCCCGGGACAGGGTCCTACGAGCAGTACTTC.

This rearrangement joins TRBV7-3 to TRBJ2-1; 9 bases map to TRBD2. Germline lookup yields CDR1 SGHTA and CDR2 FQGTGA. This CDR3 comprises 15 residues. Germline trimming cut 3 bases from V and 7 bases from J; bases unmatched to any gene: 7. The CDR3 is CASSLVGLAINEQFF. The CDR3 DNA reads as TGTGCCAGCAGCTTGGTGGGACTAGCTATTAATGAGCAGTTCTTC.

The V gene is TRBV15, the J gene TRBJ2-1; D perhaps matches TRBD2 (6 bases). CDR3 length equals 15 residues. The V end lost 0 bases, the J end lost 6 bases, and 12 bases lay between the germline ends. Germline lookup yields CDR1 LNHNV and CDR2 YYDKDF (reference sequence). The CDR3 region is CATSREGGLRNEQFF. For the CDR3, the DNA is TGTGCCACCAGCAGAGAGGGAGGTCTGCGCAATGAGCAGTTCTTC.

The chain couples TRBV29-1 to TRBJ2-3; maybe TRBD2 (5 bases). V lost 5 bases to trimming and J lost 0 bases, with 15 bases between them. The CDR3 extends over 15 amino acids. The V gene's germline CDR1 is SQVTM and CDR2 ANQGSEA. The CDR3 DNA sequence: TGCAGCGTTACCCCCCGAGGGCAGAGCACAGATACGCAGTATTTT. Amino acid sequence: CSVTPRGQSTDTQYF.

The CDR3: CASRARVTRSIYNEQFF. The CDR3 DNA sequence: TGTGCCAGCAGGGCGAGAGTGACTAGATCCATTTACAATGAGCAGTTCTTC. V gene TRBV2 combines with J gene TRBJ2-1, with D tentatively TRBD2 (6 bases). The V end lost 6 bases, the J end lost 4 bases, and 22 bases lay between the germline ends. This CDR3 comprises 17 residues. The germline gives CDR1 SNHLY, CDR2 FYNNEI.